Below, 5 T cell receptor beta chains from the same sample are listed, as sequenced in a study of molecular identifiers for immune sequencing clone quantification. Using its own MiXCR run on the PCR reads, TCRdb lists one record per CDR3 protein. Of under 800,000 distinct CDR3 sequences detected, 25% appear once; the ten largest clones hold about 0.73%. Sequenced: naive CD8+ T cells from blood, with Jurkat cell RNA spiked in. As to subset: FACS-sorted CD8+CD4-CCR7+CD45RA+ naive T cells. These receptors were obtained from a human donor in good health. Some libraries in this study had Jurkat cell RNA spiked in.

The rearrangement joins TRBV18 to TRBJ2-3, with D possibly TRBD2 on 6 matching bases. CDR3 length equals 15 residues. Germline V gene data show CDR1 as KGHSH and CDR2 as LQKENI. Between the trimmed V and J ends, which lost 3 bases and 1 base, there was a span of 11 bases. The CDR3 here is CASSPRDRRTDTQYF. In DNA form, the CDR3 reads TGTGCCAGCTCACCGCGGGACCGCCGCACAGATACGCAGTATTTT. The entire variable domain, with the rest obtained from reference TRBV18 and TRBJ2-3, is as follows: NAGVMQNPRHLVRRRGQEARLRCSPMKGHSHVYWYRQLPEEGLKFMVYLQKENIIDESGMPKERFSAEFPKEGPSILRIQQVVRGDSAAYFCASSPRDRRTDTQYFGPGTRLTVL.

In this sample, this clonotype turned up many times. The CDR3 sequence: CAVLGDGYNEQFF. The CDR3 DNA is TGTGCCGTCCTCGGGGACGGATACAATGAGCAGTTCTTC. The chain couples TRBV6-1 to TRBJ2-1; D could derive from TRBD1 or TRBD2 (5 bases each). Trimming left V 11 bases short and J 4 bases short, with 15 bases between. The CDR3 has 13 amino acids. CDR1 MNHNS and CDR2 SASEGT come from the germline V gene.

This clonotype has a handful of counts. J is TRBJ1-2 and V is TRBV10-3; weak D call: TRBD1 (5 bases). V was clipped by 6 bases and J by 8 bases, with 19 bases between them. Germline V gives CDR1 ENHRY, CDR2 SYGVKD. This CDR3 has 14 amino acids. CDR3 nucleotide sequence: TGTGCCATCAGCCGTGACAGTGGGGATTCGGGCTACACCTTC. It specifies CAISRDSGDSGYTF.

This clonotype was observed many times. The chain carries TRBV27 and TRBJ2-1; D is unclear. The CDR3 totals 18 residues. V lost 5 bases, J lost 0 bases, and 20 bases lay in between. The germline V gene has CDR1 MNHEY and CDR2 SMNVEV (reference sequence). This CDR3 is CASSPLTYTISSYNEQFF. The CDR3 nucleotides are TGTGCCAGCAGTCCCCTCACTTACACGATTAGCTCCTACAATGAGCAGTTCTTC.

The table lists this clonotype with a few counts. The V and J genes are TRBV7-9 and TRBJ1-2; D not certain. The CDR3 runs to 12 residues. The V and J ends lost 1 base and 6 bases respectively, with 6 bases between them. Germline V CDR1 and CDR2: SEHNR, FQNEAQ (reference sequence). CDR3 nucleotides: TGTGCCAGCAGCTTAGGGACGCATGGCTACACCTTC. Translated, it gives CASSLGTHGYTF.